This T cell receptor (beta chain) is drawn from a study of blood T cells in healthy people across ages. This clonotype was detected many times. This CDR3 is 15 amino acids long. CDR1 SGHTA and CDR2 FQGNSA come from the germline V gene. The junction had 6 bases not matched to a gene; V was cut back by 5 bases and J by 3 bases. With a J-beta primer mix and a sample-barcoded 5' primer, a second PCR ran 7 to 11 cycles. TCRdb reprocessed the 5' RACE reads with MiXCR, giving one entry per CDR3 protein. Found here are around 1,500,000 distinct CDR3 sequences, over 25% of them singletons; the top ten hold about 8%.

The sequencing sample was made of blood. This TCR was sampled from a woman in her twenties or thirties in good health. The rearrangement joins TRBV7-2 to TRBJ1-2; 10 bases fit TRBD1. The CDR3 region is CASSPTGGWDYGYTF. The CDR3, as DNA: TGTGCCAGCAGCCCGACAGGGGGCTGGGACTATGGCTACACCTTC.